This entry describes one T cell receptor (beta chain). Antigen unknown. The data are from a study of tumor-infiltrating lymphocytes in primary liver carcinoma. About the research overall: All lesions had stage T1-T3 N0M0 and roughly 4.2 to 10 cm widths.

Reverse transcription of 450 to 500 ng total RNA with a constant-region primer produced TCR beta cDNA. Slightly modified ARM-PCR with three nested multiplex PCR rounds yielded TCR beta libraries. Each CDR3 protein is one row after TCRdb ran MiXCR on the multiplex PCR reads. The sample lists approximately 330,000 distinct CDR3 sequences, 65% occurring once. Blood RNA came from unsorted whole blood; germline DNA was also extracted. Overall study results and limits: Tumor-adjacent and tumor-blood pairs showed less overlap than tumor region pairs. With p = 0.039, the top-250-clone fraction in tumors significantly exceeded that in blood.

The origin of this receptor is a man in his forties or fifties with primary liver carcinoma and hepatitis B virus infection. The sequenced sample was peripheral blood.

The CDR3: CAWNRGCSQQYF. The CDR3 DNA sequence: TGTGCCTGGAACAGGGGGTGTTCTCAGCAGTACTTC. The rearrangement joins TRBV30 to TRBJ2-7; 8 nucleotides agree with TRBD1. After removal of 4 bases from V and 8 bases from J, the junction contained 7 bases not matched to a gene. CDR1 is GTSNPN, CDR2 SVGIG, per germline (reference sequence). The CDR3 loop spans 12 amino acids. The variable domain in full, completed from reference TRBV30 and TRBJ2-7, reads SQTIHQWPATLVQPVGSPLSLECTVEGTSNPNLYWYRQAAGRGLQLLFYSVGIGQISSEVPQNLSASRPQDRQFILSSKKLLLSDSGFYLCAWNRGCSQQYFGPGTRLTVT.